This TCR beta chain derives from a study of T cells after posttransplantation cyclophosphamide. General study findings and limits: Skin or GI-infiltrating T cells shared few TRB sequences with blood. Donor-recipient repertoire similarity was low at 1-2 months, rising over year one. Recipient CMV seropositivity and CMV reactivation strongly tracked TRB clonality.

Ten or more counts support this clone. Its target is not known. Looked up from germline, CDR1 is MDHEN and CDR2 is SYDVKM. CDR3 length equals 16 residues. V was cut by 3 bases and J by 1 base, with 15 bases left in between. Peripheral blood was collected from the related graft donor on the marrow donation day. TCRdb's copy holds only in-frame clones and misses some; the assay was immunoSEQ multiplex PCR. Found here are 40,000 to 55,000 clones, no singletons; the ten largest cover around 2.1%. The TCR was taken from a man in his forties in good health, CMV-negative, and a related stem cell transplant donor. Sequencing was done on a sample of PBMCs. The chain joins TRBV28 to TRBJ2-5, with a tentative D call TRBD2 (5 bases). DNA of the CDR3: TGTGCCAGCAGTTTTTTGGGGAGCGGAGCCCAAGAGACCCAGTACTTC. Protein product: CASSFLGSGAQETQYF.